The 6 T cell receptor beta chains listed next were all sequenced from one sample in a study of response to subunit inactivated influenza vaccine. Via MiXCR, TCRdb re-called the RT-PCR reads, giving one row per CDR3 protein. Here the sample spans about 650,000 distinct CDR3 sequences, around 13% being singletons. The material sequenced was PBMCs from blood, taken around two weeks before vaccination. The receptors here all came from a man aged 50 to 59 who received an inactivated influenza vaccine.

This clonotype was seen a few times. V and J are TRBV25-1 and TRBJ1-5, with D possibly TRBD1 on 5 matching bases. Germline V gene lookup returns CDR1 MGHDK and CDR2 SYGVNS. V shed 1 base and J shed 4 bases, with 8 bases lying between them. The length of the CDR3 is 14 residues. The CDR3 coding sequence is TGTGCCAGCAGTGAATGGGGGACTAATCAGCCCCAGCATTTT. Encoded protein: CASSEWGTNQPQHF.

This clonotype was counted ten times or more. The chain employs TRBV11-1 and TRBJ2-7; D is possibly TRBD1 (5 bases). The CDR3 loop spans 12 amino acids. The germline V and J ends were trimmed by 8 bases and 3 bases, with 11 bases remaining between them. Germline V gene lookup returns CDR1 SGHAT and CDR2 FQDESV (reference sequence). This CDR3 is CASRGQSYEQYF. In DNA form, the CDR3 reads TGTGCCAGCCGTGGACAAAGCTACGAGCAGTACTTC. Filled out from reference TRBV11-1 and TRBJ2-7, the complete variable domain reads EAEVAQSPRYKITEKSQAVAFWCDPISGHATLYWYRQILGQGPELLVQFQDESVVDDSQLPKDRFSAERLKGVDSTLKIQPAELGDSAMYLCASRGQSYEQYFGPGTRLTVT.

This clonotype was recorded at least ten times. This CDR3 is CAISSSGSQSSYEQYF. Written as DNA, the CDR3 is TGTGCCATCAGTTCTAGCGGGTCGCAAAGCTCCTACGAGCAGTACTTC. V and J are TRBV10-3 and TRBJ2-7, with 8 bases aligning to TRBD2. This CDR3 contains 16 residues. The trim removed 5 bases at V and 0 bases at J, leaving 9 bases unmatched. In germline, CDR1 is ENHRY, CDR2 SYGVKD.

This rearrangement joins TRBV19 to TRBJ2-6; D unclear. V lost 4 bases, J lost 3 bases, and 10 bases lay in between. Germline V gene sequence: CDR1 LNHDA, CDR2 SQIVND (reference sequence). This CDR3 comprises 15 residues. The CDR3 reads CASSTRLSGANVLTF. CDR3 nucleotide sequence: TGTGCCAGTAGTACCCGTTTGAGTGGGGCCAACGTCCTGACTTTC.

This clonotype was counted at least ten times. This chain links TRBV27 with TRBJ1-5, with D tentatively TRBD1 (5 bases). Germline V lookup: CDR1 MNHEY, CDR2 SMNVEV (reference sequence). V was cut by 2 bases and J by 4 bases, with 9 bases left in between. This CDR3 has 14 amino acids. CDR3: CASSLTGGNQPQHF. The DNA for the CDR3 is TGTGCCAGCAGTTTAACAGGCGGGAATCAGCCCCAGCATTTT.

The chain recombines TRBV10-2 with TRBJ2-5; a possible D gene is TRBD2 (5 bases). CDR3 length: 15 amino acids. Germline CDR1 reads WSHSY; CDR2 reads SAAADI. V lost 7 bases and J lost 4, with 19 bases in between. The CDR3 bases are TGCGCCAGCAAATCTAGCTTTATTGAGGGAGAGACCCAGTACTTC. Protein: CASKSSFIEGETQYF.